A selection of T cell receptor beta chains follows, all from one sample in a study of cytomegalovirus exposure and HLA in healthy donors. The protocol was immunoSEQ multiplex PCR, while the TCRdb copy is restricted to in-frame clones and leaves out a portion. Of 150,000 to 200,000 clones detected, about four fifths appear once; the ten largest clones hold around 0.25%. Sequenced sample: PBMCs. These TCRs come from a boy aged 5-17 years in good health and CMV-seronegative. Each CDR3 is given with its conserved first and last residue. Each record gives: D gene, J gene, CDR3 length, clone size, V gene, CDR3 protein, CDR3 DNA. A D gene is named only where the DNA matches it firmly. Rows may omit the clone size; those that give it use once, few, many or a size class.

TRBD1	TRBJ1-5	16	.	TRBV27	CASSPRTGVGNQPQHF	TGTGCCAGCAGTCCCCGGACAGGGGTTGGAAATCAGCCCCAGCATTTT
.	TRBJ1-6	16	.	TRBV27	CASSFTPGMSSSPLHF	TGTGCCAGCAGTTTTACCCCGGGGATGTCAAGCTCACCCCTCCACTTT
.	TRBJ2-7	12	few	TRBV14	CASSPANYEQYF	TGTGCCAGCAGCCCTGCGAACTACGAGCAGTACTTC
TRBD1	TRBJ1-1	16	.	TRBV10-3	CAISESGGQANTEAFF	TGTGCCATCAGTGAGTCAGGGGGCCAGGCAAACACTGAAGCTTTCTTT
.	TRBJ2-3	11	.	TRBV7-2	CAIPFGDTQYF	TGTGCCATCCCCTTCGGGGATACGCAGTATTTT
.	TRBJ1-1	13	once	TRBV5-4	CASSLTSNTEAFF	TGTGCCAGCAGCTTAACATCGAACACTGAAGCTTTCTTT
TRBD2	TRBJ2-3	17	.	TRBV15	CATSRELAGVTTDTQYF	TGTGCCACCAGCCGGGAACTAGCGGGAGTTACCACAGATACGCAGTATTTT
TRBD2	TRBJ2-7	14	once	TRBV30	CAWTHPRTSYEQYF	TGTGCCTGGACCCACCCGAGGACTAGCTACGAGCAGTACTTC
TRBD2	TRBJ2-7	17	.	TRBV30	CAWSVLWSSGRDPEQYF	TGTGCCTGGAGTGTACTGTGGTCTAGCGGGAGGGACCCCGAGCAGTACTTC
.	TRBJ1-5	15	.	TRBV19	CASTSGRGSRQPQHF	.
.	TRBJ2-1	20	.	TRBV7-8	CASSFPQRALEGNLGDEQFF	TGTGCCAGCAGCTTTCCTCAGCGCGCATTGGAGGGAAATTTGGGGGATGAGCAGTTCTTC
.	TRBJ2-3	15	once	TRBV21-1	CASSKVELLGDTQYF	TGTGCCAGCAGCAAAGTTGAACTATTAGGAGATACGCAGTATTTT
TRBD2	TRBJ2-1	14	.	TRBV19	CASSIREGYNEQFF	TGTGCCAGTAGTATCAGGGAGGGCTACAATGAGCAGTTCTTC
.	TRBJ2-7	16	once	TRBV5-5	CASSLVRANGGYEQYF	TGTGCCAGCAGCTTGGTAAGGGCTAATGGGGGGTACGAGCAGTACTTC
TRBD1	TRBJ1-2	16	few	TRBV15	CATSRGTGSFDYGYTF	TGTGCCACCAGCAGAGGGACAGGGTCGTTTGACTATGGCTACACCTTC
.	TRBJ2-1	12	.	TRBV14	CASSIVYNEQFF	TGTGCCAGCAGCATCGTATACAATGAGCAGTTCTTC
.	TRBJ2-7	18	.	TRBV6-1	CASSDVFPLGRLIREQYF	TGTGCCAGCAGTGATGTTTTCCCCCTCGGCAGGTTGATCCGCGAGCAGTACTTC
.	TRBJ1-1	13	.	TRBV10-1	CASSEGGGREAFF	TGCGCCAGCAGTGAAGGGGGGGGCCGTGAAGCTTTCTTT
.	TRBJ1-2	15	.	TRBV5-3	CARSFFRVSGRINTF	TGTGCCAGAAGCTTTTTCAGGGTTTCAGGTAGGATCAACACCTTC
.	TRBJ2-6	15	few	TRBV5-1	CASSLTSSGANVLTF	TGCGCCAGCAGCTTGACTAGCTCTGGGGCCAACGTCCTGACTTTC
.	TRBJ1-1	17	.	TRBV2	CASSETAGVLLNTEAFF	TGTGCCAGCAGTGAAACTGCAGGGGTCCTACTGAACACTGAAGCTTTCTTT
.	TRBJ1-6	15	.	TRBV5-4	CASSLSTGVNSPLHF	TGTGCCAGCAGCTTGTCGACCGGGGTCAATTCACCCCTCCACTTT
.	TRBJ1-6	16	.	TRBV6-5	CASSYLRSSYNSPLHF	TGTGCCAGCAGTTACCTGAGGAGCTCCTATAATTCACCCCTCCACTTT
.	TRBJ2-7	11	.	TRBV20-1	CSASSPYEQYF	TGCAGTGCTAGTTCTCCCTACGAGCAGTACTTC
.	TRBJ2-7	12	.	TRBV7-2	CASSSISYEQYF	TGTGCCAGCAGCTCTATATCCTACGAGCAGTACTTC
TRBD1	TRBJ1-2	13	.	TRBV5-1	CASSPGQPGGYTF	TGCGCCAGCAGCCCGGGACAGCCTGGAGGCTACACCTTC
.	TRBJ2-7	13	once	TRBV6-1	CASRGGGIYEQYF	TGTGCCAGCCGTGGGGGGGGCATATACGAGCAGTACTTC
.	TRBJ1-2	12	few	TRBV9	CASRDRNYGYTF	TGTGCCAGCAGGGACAGAAACTATGGCTACACCTTC
TRBD2	TRBJ2-1	16	.	TRBV14	CASSHGLAGGYNEQFF	TGTGCCAGCAGCCACGGACTAGCGGGAGGCTACAATGAGCAGTTCTTC
.	TRBJ2-2	11	few	TRBV29-1	CSATFTGELFF	TGCAGCGCTACTTTCACCGGGGAGCTGTTTTTT
.	TRBJ2-7	12	.	TRBV28	CASSVGVTSQYF	TGTGCCAGCAGTGTTGGAGTGACTTCGCAGTACTTC
.	TRBJ1-1	13	.	TRBV30	CAWSVRVDTEAFF	TGTGCCTGGAGTGTACGGGTGGACACTGAAGCTTTCTTT
TRBD2	TRBJ2-2	16	.	TRBV7-3	CASSVLAGTHTGELFF	TGTGCCAGCAGCGTATTAGCGGGGACACACACCGGGGAGCTGTTTTTT
.	TRBJ1-2	14	once	TRBV30	CAWSDVPTNYGYTF	TGTGCCTGGAGTGATGTCCCCACTAACTATGGCTACACCTTC
.	TRBJ1-2	13	.	TRBV9	CASSVGLHIGYTF	TGTGCCAGCAGCGTAGGGCTTCACATTGGCTACACCTTC
.	TRBJ1-1	15	.	TRBV28	CASSPSQVGYTEAFF	TGTGCCAGCAGTCCAAGCCAGGTCGGATACACTGAAGCTTTCTTT
TRBD2	TRBJ2-1	15	.	TRBV2	CASSKTSGEYNEQFF	TGTGCCAGCAGCAAAACTAGCGGCGAATACAATGAGCAGTTCTTC
.	TRBJ2-2	16	.	TRBV11-3	CASSSTRGSNTGELFF	TGTGCCAGCAGCTCTACCCGGGGGTCGAACACCGGGGAGCTGTTTTTT
.	TRBJ2-1	14	.	TRBV27	CASWDSGVNNEQFF	TGTGCCAGCTGGGATTCGGGAGTTAACAATGAGCAGTTCTTC
.	TRBJ1-3	10	.	TRBV7-9	CASEVVTIYF	TGTGCCAGCGAGGTTGTCACCATATATTTT
.	TRBJ1-6	13	.	TRBV30	CAWSSSRDSPLHF	TGTGCCTGGAGCAGCTCCAGGGATTCACCCCTCCACTTT